Shown below are 24 T cell receptor beta chains from a single sample sequenced in a study of blood T cell repertoires in COVID-19 (dated by TCRdb to 2018 to 2021). Library construction relied on the immunoSEQ multiplex PCR assay. Entries here come from immuneACCESS through TCRdb and include only in-frame sequences with V and J called. Some clones fail to appear in such tables; in the studies checked, an unresolved V gene covers under half of the shortfall, and the cause of the remainder is unknown. This sample gives tens of thousands of clones in total; 85% to 90% of them show up just once. Around 15% of the sample is in the top ten clones. Sequenced input: peripheral blood. Receptors were obtained from a woman aged 65 to 85 with acute or convalescent COVID-19.

This clone occurred a few times. The V gene is TRBV12-3 or TRBV12-4, the J gene TRBJ2-5; TRBD2 aligns across 9 bases. There are 11 residues in the CDR3. Trimming removed 3 bases from V and 14 bases from J; junction bases left unmatched: 4. This CDR3 reads CASSFGGRGYF. The CDR3 coding sequence is TGTGCCAGCAGTTTCGGCGGGAGGGGATACTTC.

V is TRBV18 and J is TRBJ2-3; D uncertain. V was clipped by 3 bases and J by 2 bases, with 3 bases between them. The CDR3 is 12 residues long. Germline CDR1 KGHSH, CDR2 LQKENI. CDR3 protein: CASSPITDTQYF. The DNA of the CDR3 is TGTGCCAGCTCACCTATCACAGATACGCAGTATTTT. The whole variable domain, remainder taken from reference TRBV18 and TRBJ2-3, is NAGVMQNPRHLVRRRGQEARLRCSPMKGHSHVYWYRQLPEEGLKFMVYLQKENIIDESGMPKERFSAEFPKEGPSILRIQQVVRGDSAAYFCASSPITDTQYFGPGTRLTVL.

V is TRBV7-9 and J is TRBJ2-3; D is possibly TRBD2 (5 bases). The CDR3 is 14 residues long. Germline CDR1 is SEHNR and CDR2 is FQNEAQ (reference sequence). Trimming cost V 5 bases and J 4 bases, with 13 bases left between them. CDR3 region: CASSPRLAADTQYF. CDR3 nucleotides: TGTGCCAGCAGCCCTCGTCTAGCCGCAGATACGCAGTATTTT.

The chain couples TRBV19 to TRBJ2-3; TRBD2 matches at 7 bases. There are 15 residues in the CDR3. CDR1 LNHDA and CDR2 SQIVND come from the germline V gene (reference sequence). V lost 4 bases and J lost 3; bases outside the gene matches: 7. Here the CDR3 reads CASSTRIGGTDTQYF. The CDR3 DNA reads TGTGCCAGTAGTACCCGGATCGGGGGGACAGATACGCAGTATTTT.

V gene TRBV5-1 combines with J gene TRBJ2-2; D remains ambiguous. The V gene's germline CDR1 is SGHRS and CDR2 YFSETQ. The CDR3 is 17 amino acids. Trimming removed 1 base at V and 1 base at J, with 14 bases between. The CDR3 protein is CASSLSPTTLNTGELFF. CDR3 DNA sequence: TGCGCCAGCAGCTTGAGTCCGACAACCTTGAACACCGGGGAGCTGTTTTTT.

The chain links TRBV21-1 to TRBJ2-7; the D segment call TRBD2 is taken from the table without a DNA check. TRBV21-1 is reported as a pseudogene. The CDR3 has 15 amino acids. The CDR3, as DNA: TGTGCCAGCAGCAAAGGACTAGCGGGAGCTTACGAGCAGTACGTC. It encodes CASSKGLAGAYEQYV.

V and J are TRBV18 and TRBJ1-5, with 7 bases aligning to TRBD1. This CDR3 region has 18 residues. Germline CDR1 reads KGHSH; CDR2 reads LQKENI. J was trimmed by 0 bases and V by 6 bases; bases with no gene match: 14. CDR3 region: CASSRIRSGQRSNQPQHF. The CDR3 nucleotides read TGTGCCAGCTCCCGCATCCGCTCGGGACAGCGTAGCAATCAGCCCCAGCATTTT.

The chain is built from TRBV4-2 and TRBJ2-3; 12 nucleotides match TRBD2. CDR1 is LGHNA and CDR2 is YNFKEQ in the germline V gene. The CDR3 is 15 amino acids. V trimming: 1 base; J trimming: 4 bases; junction bases outside the gene matches: 0. This CDR3 is CASSQGLAGADTQYF. In DNA form, the CDR3 reads TGTGCCAGCAGCCAAGGACTAGCGGGGGCAGATACGCAGTATTTT.

On this clone: Other DNA sequences in this sample translate to the same CDR3. This chain connects TRBV6-5 to TRBJ1-1; unclear D gene. V was shortened by 4 bases and J by 5 bases, with 5 bases between the two germline ends. This CDR3 contains 11 residues. Germline V gives CDR1 MNHEY, CDR2 SVGAGI. CDR3 loop: CASSSGTEAFF. CDR3 DNA sequence: TGTGCCAGCAGTTCCGGGACTGAAGCTTTCTTT.

V is TRBV6-1 and J is TRBJ1-5, with a tentative D call TRBD1 (5 bases). V was cut by 2 bases and J by 3 bases, with 14 bases left in between. CDR1 MNHNS and CDR2 SASEGT come from the germline V gene. The CDR3 runs to 16 residues. CDR3 DNA sequence: TGTGCCAGCAGTGAAATCCGGGGGGTAGACAATCAGCCCCAGCATTTT. Amino acids: CASSEIRGVDNQPQHF.

The chain recombines TRBV6-1 with TRBJ1-4; D possibly corresponds to TRBD1 (5 bases). V lost 1 base and J lost 1, with 7 bases in between. The germline gives CDR1 MNHNS, CDR2 SASEGT. The CDR3 has 15 residues. DNA for the CDR3: TGTGCCAGCAGTGAAGTCGACAGAACTAATGAAAAACTGTTTTTT. Its protein is CASSEVDRTNEKLFF.

The V gene is TRBV6-1, the J gene TRBJ2-2; 9 nucleotides line up with TRBD2. The CDR3 totals 16 residues. The trim removed 6 bases at V and 5 bases at J, leaving 10 bases unmatched. CDR1 and CDR2 (germline): MNHNS, SASEGT. CDR3 nucleotide sequence: TGTGCCAGCAGCGAATTTAGCGGGAGAAGGACCGGGGAGCTGTTTTTT. Residues: CASSEFSGRRTGELFF.

This clone was counted only a few times. The J gene is TRBJ2-1, the V gene TRBV10-1; D call uncertain. CDR1 is WNHNN, CDR2 SYGVQD, per germline (reference sequence). V was clipped by 6 bases and J by 0 bases, with 3 bases between them. The CDR3 length is 12 residues. The CDR3 loop reads CASSGSYNEQFF. The CDR3 region has the DNA TGCGCCAGCAGCGGCTCCTACAATGAGCAGTTCTTC.

The V call is TRBV19, the J call TRBJ1-6; no definite D call. V shed 8 bases and J shed 7 bases, with 18 bases lying between them. The CDR3 runs to 15 residues. Per germline, CDR1 LNHDA and CDR2 SQIVND (reference sequence). Here the CDR3 DNA reads TGTGCCAGTGAGCCTTCGCGGCAGTCAAATTCACCCCTCCACTTT. Translating gives CASEPSRQSNSPLHF.

This chain uses TRBV10-3 with TRBJ1-1, with TRBD1 identical over 10 bases. Trimming cost V 11 bases and J 6 bases; bases outside gene matches: 9. The CDR3 consists of 13 residues. From germline, CDR1 is ENHRY and CDR2 SYGVKD. CDR3 protein: CAGQGVLGAEAFF. CDR3 bases: TGTGCCGGACAGGGGGTCCTAGGCGCTGAAGCTTTCTTT.

The V gene is TRBV7-2, the J gene TRBJ2-1, with D perhaps TRBD2 (5 bases). This CDR3 is 16 amino acids long. The V end was cut by 3 bases, the J end by 9 bases, with 21 bases between. Germline lookup yields CDR1 SGHTA and CDR2 FQGNSA. CDR3 DNA: TGTGCCAGCAGCTTCGTAATTGCATTTCTGGGGAGTGAGCAGTTCTTC. Its protein is CASSFVIAFLGSEQFF.

The V call is TRBV6-2 or TRBV6-3, the J call TRBJ2-2; 9 nucleotides line up with TRBD1. This CDR3 comprises 21 residues. Germline lookup yields CDR1 MNHEY and CDR2 SVGEGT. With 0 bases clipped from V and 2 bases from J, the junction kept 16 bases outside the gene matches. Here the CDR3 DNA reads TGTGCCAGCAGTTACTCGGCCGCCTTACAGGGGGCGCGTTTTAACACCGGGGAGCTGTTTTTT. Encoded protein: CASSYSAALQGARFNTGELFF.

The genes are TRBV28 and TRBJ2-3; TRBD2 agrees at 14 bases. J gave up 4 bases and V 6 bases, and 3 bases lay outside the gene matches. Germline-derived CDR1 and CDR2 are MDHEN and SYDVKM. This CDR3 comprises 15 residues. For the CDR3, the DNA is TGTGCCAGCAGACGGACTAGCGGGAGGTCAGATACGCAGTATTTT. It codes for CASRRTSGRSDTQYF.

The chain has TRBV11-2 and TRBJ2-7; D might be TRBD2 (5 bases). The CDR3 sequence is 15 residues long. Germline CDR1 is SGHAT and CDR2 is FQNNGV. Trimming cost V 1 base and J 0 bases, with 10 bases left between them. CDR3 bases: TGTGCCAGCAGCTTAGGAGGGTCTCCCTCCTACGAGCAGTACGTC. Protein product: CASSLGGSPSYEQYV.

The chain employs TRBV28 and TRBJ2-5, with D possibly matching TRBD2 (5 bases). From germline, CDR1 is MDHEN and CDR2 SYDVKM. The CDR3 runs to 15 residues. The V and J ends lost 5 bases and 0 bases respectively, with 13 bases between them. The CDR3 is CASSPTTQYQETQYF. The CDR3 nucleotides are TGTGCCAGCAGTCCGACTACGCAGTACCAAGAGACCCAGTACTTC. The full variable domain, completed using reference TRBV28 and TRBJ2-5, is DVKVTQSSRYLVKRTGEKVFLECVQDMDHENMFWYRQDPGLGLRLIYFSYDVKMKEKGDIPEGYSVSREKKERFSLILESASTNQTSMYLCASSPTTQYQETQYFGPGTRLLVL.

The chain carries TRBV5-6 and TRBJ2-5, with 7 bases aligning to TRBD2. The junction had 5 bases not matched to a gene; V was cut back by 4 bases and J by 2 bases. The CDR3 has 14 amino acids. The germline CDR1 and CDR2 sequences are SGHDT and YYEEEE. The CDR3 loop is CASSEASGQETQYF. DNA for the CDR3: TGTGCCAGCAGCGAGGCTAGCGGACAAGAGACCCAGTACTTC.

This chain joins TRBV7-9 and TRBJ1-1, with a possible D match to TRBD1 (6 bases). The CDR3 has 15 amino acids. Germline V gives CDR1 SEHNR, CDR2 FQNEAQ (reference sequence). V dropped 5 bases and J dropped 0 bases, with 13 bases sitting between them. CDR3 DNA: TGTGCCAGCAGCGAACAGGGAAGCATGAACACTGAAGCTTTCTTT. Protein sequence: CASSEQGSMNTEAFF.

V usage is TRBV3-1 (or the pseudogene TRBV3-2) and J usage is TRBJ2-3; D not resolved. V was shortened by 6 bases and J by 2 bases, with 9 bases between the two germline ends. The CDR3 length is 13 residues. Germline V gene lookup returns CDR1 LGHDT and CDR2 YNNKEL (reference sequence). The CDR3 spells CASSRSATDTQYF. CDR3 nucleotide sequence: TGTGCCAGCAGTCGAAGCGCCACAGATACGCAGTATTTT.

The chain links TRBV7-2 to TRBJ2-1; D uncertain. CDR3 length: 12 residues. Germline lookup yields CDR1 SGHTA and CDR2 FQGNSA. The V and J ends lost 3 bases and 9 bases respectively, with 9 bases between them. CDR3 DNA sequence: TGTGCCAGCAGCTTCGTGACGGGTGAGCAGTTCTTC. As protein: CASSFVTGEQFF.